These T cell receptor beta chains were read from a single sample in a study of T-cell memory formation after mild COVID-19. From the 5' RACE reads, TCRdb called clonotypes with MiXCR, one entry per CDR3 protein. The sample holds 550,000 to 700,000 distinct CDR3 sequences, 18% seen once. The sequencing sample was made of PBMCs or a T cell subset sorted from them (not recorded which). These receptors originate from an adult woman who had mild COVID-19 (a few samples of this study predate the infection). Cell type and time point are not known. CDR3s include the opening cysteine and the closing phenylalanine or tryptophan. Each record gives: CDR3 length, J gene, D gene, V gene, clone size, CDR3 DNA, CDR3 protein. A D gene is named only where the DNA matches it firmly. Size is stated for part of the rows, as once, few or many counts, or as a class when the clone is expanded.

CDR3 length: 13
J gene: TRBJ2-7
D gene: .
V gene: TRBV30
clone size: .
CDR3 DNA: TGTGCCTGGAGTGCTTATTCTTCCGACGAGCAGTACTTC
CDR3 protein: CAWSAYSSDEQYF

CDR3 length: 16
J gene: TRBJ1-3
D gene: .
V gene: TRBV19
clone size: .
CDR3 DNA: TGTGCCAGTAGTAGTCCAGGTCACAGCTCTGGAAACACCATATATTTT
CDR3 protein: CASSSPGHSSGNTIYF

CDR3 length: 14
J gene: TRBJ2-7
D gene: TRBD1
V gene: TRBV20-1
clone size: few
CDR3 DNA: TGCAGTGTTAGAGGGACAGGGGGGAGGTACGAGCAGTACTTC
CDR3 protein: CSVRGTGGRYEQYF

CDR3 length: 13
J gene: TRBJ1-6
D gene: .
V gene: TRBV12-3/TRBV12-4
clone size: few
CDR3 DNA: TGTGCCAGCAGTTTAGAGGGGGGATCACCCCTCCACTTT
CDR3 protein: CASSLEGGSPLHF

CDR3 length: 15
J gene: TRBJ1-5
D gene: TRBD1
V gene: TRBV5-1
clone size: .
CDR3 DNA: TGCGCCAGCAGCTTGGCAGGACAGGTCAATCAGCCCCAGCATTTT
CDR3 protein: CASSLAGQVNQPQHF

CDR3 length: 17
J gene: TRBJ2-7
D gene: TRBD2
V gene: TRBV5-1
clone size: .
CDR3 DNA: TGCGCCAGCAGCGCGGGACTAGCGGGAGCGCTATCCTACGAGCAGTACTTC
CDR3 protein: CASSAGLAGALSYEQYF

CDR3 length: 14
J gene: TRBJ2-7
D gene: .
V gene: TRBV7-9
clone size: few
CDR3 DNA: TGTGCCAGCAGCCTCGGGGAGGCCGCACGGGAGCAGTACTTC
CDR3 protein: CASSLGEAAREQYF

CDR3 length: 11
J gene: TRBJ2-5
D gene: .
V gene: TRBV29-1
clone size: .
CDR3 DNA: TGCAGCGTGGCCCCTAGGGAGACCCAGTACTTC
CDR3 protein: CSVAPRETQYF

CDR3 length: 14
J gene: TRBJ2-3
D gene: .
V gene: TRBV5-1
clone size: many
CDR3 DNA: TGCGCCAGCAGCTCGAAATCATACACAGATACGCAGTATTTT
CDR3 protein: CASSSKSYTDTQYF

CDR3 length: 19
J gene: TRBJ2-3
D gene: .
V gene: TRBV20-1
clone size: few
CDR3 DNA: TGCAGTGCTAGGGGCCGGACACCAAAAAGCCAGAGGGAGAGAAATACGCAGTATTTT
CDR3 protein: CSARGRTPKSQRERNTQYF

CDR3 length: 15
J gene: TRBJ2-7
D gene: TRBD2
V gene: TRBV2
clone size: .
CDR3 DNA: TGTGCCAGCAGTGAAGCGGGGAGGGTGGAATACGAGCAGTACTTC
CDR3 protein: CASSEAGRVEYEQYF

CDR3 length: 14
J gene: TRBJ2-7
D gene: .
V gene: TRBV6-1
clone size: .
CDR3 DNA: TGTGCCAGCAGTGAAGACCCAGGGTGGGGCGAGCAGTACTTC
CDR3 protein: CASSEDPGWGEQYF

CDR3 length: 16
J gene: TRBJ2-7
D gene: TRBD2
V gene: TRBV6-5
clone size: few
CDR3 DNA: TGTGCCAGTCTAGAGGTAGCGGGGAATCCTGCCTACGAGCAGTACTTC
CDR3 protein: CASLEVAGNPAYEQYF

CDR3 length: 15
J gene: TRBJ1-5
D gene: .
V gene: TRBV4-1
clone size: few
CDR3 DNA: TGCGCCAGCAGCCACGACTGGACAGCGGTTGGGCCCCAGCATTTT
CDR3 protein: CASSHDWTAVGPQHF

CDR3 length: 13
J gene: TRBJ2-7
D gene: TRBD2
V gene: TRBV6-5
clone size: few
CDR3 DNA: TGTGCCAGCAGAGCCGGGACTACCTACGAGCAGTACTTC
CDR3 protein: CASRAGTTYEQYF

CDR3 length: 20
J gene: TRBJ2-6
D gene: .
V gene: TRBV7-9
clone size: few
CDR3 DNA: TGTGCCAGCAGCTCCAACGCCGGGACCTCAGGAGACACTGGGGCCAACGTCCTGACTTTC
CDR3 protein: CASSSNAGTSGDTGANVLTF

CDR3 length: 16
J gene: TRBJ1-1
D gene: .
V gene: TRBV3-1
clone size: .
CDR3 DNA: TGTGCCAGCAGCCAAGGAGGAGGAAGACCTAACACTGAAGCTTTCTTT
CDR3 protein: CASSQGGGRPNTEAFF

CDR3 length: 15
J gene: TRBJ2-5
D gene: .
V gene: TRBV9
clone size: .
CDR3 DNA: TGTGCCAGCAGCGTTGCGTTAGCTCACCAAGAGACCCAGTACTTC
CDR3 protein: CASSVALAHQETQYF

CDR3 length: 14
J gene: TRBJ1-2
D gene: .
V gene: TRBV28
clone size: .
CDR3 DNA: TGTGCCAGCAGTTTCGGAGGGGATAACTATGGCTACACCTTC
CDR3 protein: CASSFGGDNYGYTF

CDR3 length: 13
J gene: TRBJ2-7
D gene: .
V gene: TRBV30
clone size: .
CDR3 DNA: TGTGCCTGGAGTGGGCAGGGCCCCTACGAGCAGTACTTC
CDR3 protein: CAWSGQGPYEQYF

CDR3 length: 19
J gene: TRBJ2-3
D gene: .
V gene: TRBV6-2/TRBV6-3
clone size: .
CDR3 DNA: TGTGCCAGCAGTGCCGTTCTGCCCACAAGAGGGTACACCACAGATACGCAGTATTTT
CDR3 protein: CASSAVLPTRGYTTDTQYF

CDR3 length: 14
J gene: TRBJ1-1
D gene: TRBD1
V gene: TRBV20-1
clone size: .
CDR3 DNA: TGCAGTGCTTTACAGGGGCCGTTCGGCACTGAAGCTTTCTTT
CDR3 protein: CSALQGPFGTEAFF

CDR3 length: 14
J gene: TRBJ2-2
D gene: .
V gene: TRBV12-3/TRBV12-4
clone size: .
CDR3 DNA: TGTGCCAGCAGTAAACAGGGTCACACCGGGGAGATGTTTTTT
CDR3 protein: CASSKQGHTGEMFF

CDR3 length: 14
J gene: TRBJ1-2
D gene: TRBD1
V gene: TRBV5-6
clone size: .
CDR3 DNA: TGTGCCAGCAGCCCTGACAGGGCGGGGTATGGCTACACCTTC
CDR3 protein: CASSPDRAGYGYTF

CDR3 length: 13
J gene: TRBJ2-1
D gene: TRBD2
V gene: TRBV6-5
clone size: few
CDR3 DNA: TGTGCCAGCAGCATGCTAGCGGGAGGGCCTCAGTTCTTC
CDR3 protein: CASSMLAGGPQFF

CDR3 length: 13
J gene: TRBJ2-7
D gene: .
V gene: TRBV7-9
clone size: few
CDR3 DNA: TGTGCCAGCAGCCCCGACTCGGGGACCGAGCAGTACTTC
CDR3 protein: CASSPDSGTEQYF

CDR3 length: 11
J gene: TRBJ2-7
D gene: .
V gene: TRBV28
clone size: few
CDR3 DNA: TGTGCCAGCAGGACACCCAACGAGCAGTACTTC
CDR3 protein: CASRTPNEQYF

CDR3 length: 12
J gene: TRBJ2-2
D gene: .
V gene: TRBV4-3
clone size: few
CDR3 DNA: TGCGCCAGCAGCCACACAACCGGGGAGCTGTTTTTT
CDR3 protein: CASSHTTGELFF

CDR3 length: 13
J gene: TRBJ2-7
D gene: TRBD2
V gene: TRBV29-1
clone size: .
CDR3 DNA: TGCAGCGCTTCGACTAGCGGGAGCTACGAGCAGTACTTC
CDR3 protein: CSASTSGSYEQYF

CDR3 length: 17
J gene: TRBJ1-2
D gene: .
V gene: TRBV12-3/TRBV12-4
clone size: .
CDR3 DNA: TGTGCCAGCAGTTTCACCCCTGGGCAGGGAGGGGATTATGGCTACACCTTC
CDR3 protein: CASSFTPGQGGDYGYTF

CDR3 length: 15
J gene: TRBJ1-1
D gene: .
V gene: TRBV7-6
clone size: .
CDR3 DNA: TGTGCCAGCAGCTTTGGGGCGGAGGGTAGGGCTGAAGCTTTCTTT
CDR3 protein: CASSFGAEGRAEAFF

CDR3 length: 11
J gene: TRBJ2-5
D gene: .
V gene: TRBV29-1
clone size: .
CDR3 DNA: TGCAGCGTTGGTGAGGGCGAGACCCAGTACTTC
CDR3 protein: CSVGEGETQYF

CDR3 length: 15
J gene: TRBJ2-3
D gene: .
V gene: TRBV6-2/TRBV6-3
clone size: .
CDR3 DNA: TGTGCCAGCAGTTACCCCGACGACACGACAGATACGCAGTATTTT
CDR3 protein: CASSYPDDTTDTQYF

CDR3 length: 12
J gene: TRBJ2-1
D gene: .
V gene: TRBV12-3/TRBV12-4
clone size: few
CDR3 DNA: TGTGCCAGCAGCCGCATCCGAAATGAGCAGTTCTTC
CDR3 protein: CASSRIRNEQFF

CDR3 length: 14
J gene: TRBJ2-3
D gene: TRBD1
V gene: TRBV20-1
clone size: .
CDR3 DNA: TGCAGTGCCGCCGGGACAGGGGGACTAGATACGCAGTATTTT
CDR3 protein: CSAAGTGGLDTQYF

CDR3 length: 15
J gene: TRBJ2-1
D gene: TRBD2
V gene: TRBV29-1
clone size: few
CDR3 DNA: TGCAGCGTCGCCTACTCCGGGACTAGCGGCCATGAGCAGTTCTTC
CDR3 protein: CSVAYSGTSGHEQFF

CDR3 length: 15
J gene: TRBJ2-1
D gene: TRBD2
V gene: TRBV11-2
clone size: many
CDR3 DNA: TGTGCCAGCAGGCCCCCGGCGGGGGGTATCAATGAGCAGTTCTTC
CDR3 protein: CASRPPAGGINEQFF

CDR3 length: 18
J gene: TRBJ2-5
D gene: TRBD2
V gene: TRBV12-3/TRBV12-4
clone size: few
CDR3 DNA: TGTGCCAGCAGAATGCTGCGATGGACTAGCGGGGGTGGGGAGACCCAGTACTTC
CDR3 protein: CASRMLRWTSGGGETQYF

CDR3 length: 15
J gene: TRBJ2-1
D gene: .
V gene: TRBV18
clone size: .
CDR3 DNA: TGTGCCAGCACCTCCCAGACAGCGTCTTACAATGAGCAGTTCTTC
CDR3 protein: CASTSQTASYNEQFF

CDR3 length: 14
J gene: TRBJ2-1
D gene: .
V gene: TRBV18
clone size: many
CDR3 DNA: TGTGCCAGCTCAGGGGGCCCCTCCTACAATGAGCAGTTCTTC
CDR3 protein: CASSGGPSYNEQFF

CDR3 length: 15
J gene: TRBJ1-1
D gene: .
V gene: TRBV4-1
clone size: .
CDR3 DNA: TGCGCCAGCAGCCACGATAGAGGACAGAACACTGAAGCTTTCTTT
CDR3 protein: CASSHDRGQNTEAFF

CDR3 length: 16
J gene: TRBJ2-5
D gene: .
V gene: TRBV5-5
clone size: .
CDR3 DNA: TGTGCCAGCAGTCGGACGGCCGTAATGGGCGGAGAGACCCAGTACTTC
CDR3 protein: CASSRTAVMGGETQYF

CDR3 length: 14
J gene: TRBJ1-4
D gene: .
V gene: TRBV5-1
clone size: few
CDR3 DNA: TGCGCCAGCAGCTCCATGGGGGCGCCTGAAAAACTGTTTTTT
CDR3 protein: CASSSMGAPEKLFF

CDR3 length: 16
J gene: TRBJ1-4
D gene: TRBD1
V gene: TRBV5-1
clone size: few
CDR3 DNA: TGCGCCAGCAGCTTGGGGCTCCGGACAGGGAGCGAAAAACTGTTTTTT
CDR3 protein: CASSLGLRTGSEKLFF

CDR3 length: 14
J gene: TRBJ2-3
D gene: TRBD1
V gene: TRBV24-1
clone size: .
CDR3 DNA: TGTGCCACCAGTGACCCGACAGGGGCAGATACGCAGTATTTT
CDR3 protein: CATSDPTGADTQYF

CDR3 length: 16
J gene: TRBJ1-4
D gene: TRBD1
V gene: TRBV11-1
clone size: .
CDR3 DNA: TGTGCCAGCAGCTTTAATACGGGACAGCGTAATGAAAAACTGTTTTTT
CDR3 protein: CASSFNTGQRNEKLFF

CDR3 length: 15
J gene: TRBJ2-7
D gene: .
V gene: TRBV7-9
clone size: .
CDR3 DNA: TGTGCCAGCAGCGATACGAAGCGAGGCACGAGGGAGCAGTACTTC
CDR3 protein: CASSDTKRGTREQYF

CDR3 length: 16
J gene: TRBJ2-7
D gene: .
V gene: TRBV25-1
clone size: .
CDR3 DNA: TGTGCCAGCAGTGGGACGGTGGCTGGAGGGAGCTACGAGCAGTACTTC
CDR3 protein: CASSGTVAGGSYEQYF

CDR3 length: 15
J gene: TRBJ1-3
D gene: .
V gene: TRBV5-1
clone size: .
CDR3 DNA: TGCGCCAGCAGCTCAACAGGGTTCTCTGGAAACACCATATATTTT
CDR3 protein: CASSSTGFSGNTIYF

CDR3 length: 14
J gene: TRBJ1-5
D gene: TRBD1
V gene: TRBV5-5
clone size: few
CDR3 DNA: TGTGCCAGCAGCTCCCGGACAGGTTTTCAGCCCCAGCATTTT
CDR3 protein: CASSSRTGFQPQHF

CDR3 length: 14
J gene: TRBJ2-7
D gene: TRBD1
V gene: TRBV5-6
clone size: .
CDR3 DNA: TGTGCCAGCAGCTTGGGGACAGGGAACTACGAGCAGTACTTC
CDR3 protein: CASSLGTGNYEQYF

CDR3 length: 14
J gene: TRBJ1-1
D gene: .
V gene: TRBV5-1
clone size: many
CDR3 DNA: TGCGCCAGCGGGGAGAGGTCGATGAACACTGAAGCTTTCTTT
CDR3 protein: CASGERSMNTEAFF

CDR3 length: 15
J gene: TRBJ2-3
D gene: TRBD2
V gene: TRBV6-2/TRBV6-3
clone size: few
CDR3 DNA: TGTGCCAGCAGTCGACTAGCGGAACACACAGATACGCAGTATTTT
CDR3 protein: CASSRLAEHTDTQYF

CDR3 length: 16
J gene: TRBJ1-5
D gene: .
V gene: TRBV12-3/TRBV12-4
clone size: .
CDR3 DNA: TGTGCCAGCAGTTTCGCGACAGCTAATAGCAATCAGCCCCAGCATTTT
CDR3 protein: CASSFATANSNQPQHF

CDR3 length: 21
J gene: TRBJ2-3
D gene: TRBD2
V gene: TRBV7-9
clone size: .
CDR3 DNA: TGTGCCAGCAGCTCCCCCTCCCTTAGGAGCGGGGGGTCCTATGGCACAGATACGCAGTATTTT
CDR3 protein: CASSSPSLRSGGSYGTDTQYF

CDR3 length: 14
J gene: TRBJ1-1
D gene: TRBD1
V gene: TRBV29-1
clone size: .
CDR3 DNA: TGCAGCGTTGAAGACTGGGACAGGGGGCCTGAAGCTTTCTTT
CDR3 protein: CSVEDWDRGPEAFF

CDR3 length: 15
J gene: TRBJ1-3
D gene: .
V gene: TRBV5-1
clone size: few
CDR3 DNA: TGCGCCAGCAGCGTGGGGTCATCCTCTGGAAACACCATATATTTT
CDR3 protein: CASSVGSSSGNTIYF

CDR3 length: 13
J gene: TRBJ2-7
D gene: .
V gene: TRBV6-2/TRBV6-3
clone size: .
CDR3 DNA: TGTGCCAGCAGTGGCAGGGATGGCTACGAGCAGTACTTC
CDR3 protein: CASSGRDGYEQYF

CDR3 length: 13
J gene: TRBJ1-1
D gene: .
V gene: TRBV6-1
clone size: many
CDR3 DNA: TGTGCCAGCAGTCGACAGGTGAACACTGAAGCTTTCTTT
CDR3 protein: CASSRQVNTEAFF

CDR3 length: 16
J gene: TRBJ2-3
D gene: TRBD1
V gene: TRBV6-6
clone size: .
CDR3 DNA: TGTGCCAGCAGTCCCGTCGGACAGGACAACACAGATACGCAGTATTTT
CDR3 protein: CASSPVGQDNTDTQYF